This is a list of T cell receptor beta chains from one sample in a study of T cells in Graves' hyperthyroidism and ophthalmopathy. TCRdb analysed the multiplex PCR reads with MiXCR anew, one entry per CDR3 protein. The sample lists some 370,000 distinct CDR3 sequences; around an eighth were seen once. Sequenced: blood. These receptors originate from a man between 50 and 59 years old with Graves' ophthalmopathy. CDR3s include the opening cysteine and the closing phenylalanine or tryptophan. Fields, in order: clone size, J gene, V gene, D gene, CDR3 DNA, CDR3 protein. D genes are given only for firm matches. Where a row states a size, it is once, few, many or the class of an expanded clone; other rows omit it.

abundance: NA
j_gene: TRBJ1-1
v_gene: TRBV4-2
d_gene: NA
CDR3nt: TGTGCCAGCAGCCAAGATGTAATTGGACAGAACACTGAAGCTTTCTTT
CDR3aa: CASSQDVIGQNTEAFF

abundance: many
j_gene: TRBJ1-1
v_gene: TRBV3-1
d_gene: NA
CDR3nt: TGTGCCAGCAGTCGACAGGACTCTGAAGCTTTCTTT
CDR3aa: CASSRQDSEAFF

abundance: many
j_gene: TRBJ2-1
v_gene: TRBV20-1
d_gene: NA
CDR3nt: TGCAGTGCTAGAGATACGGAGGGTCACTACAATGAGCAGTTCTTC
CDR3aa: CSARDTEGHYNEQFF

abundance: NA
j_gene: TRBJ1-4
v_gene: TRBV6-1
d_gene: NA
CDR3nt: TGTGCCAGCAGTGAAGACAGAATTAATGAAAAACTGTTTTTT
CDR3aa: CASSEDRINEKLFF

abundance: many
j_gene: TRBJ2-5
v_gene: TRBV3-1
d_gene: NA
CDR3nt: TGTGCCAGCAGTAATACCCTCTCGCTGGGGGAGACCCAGTACTTC
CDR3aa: CASSNTLSLGETQYF

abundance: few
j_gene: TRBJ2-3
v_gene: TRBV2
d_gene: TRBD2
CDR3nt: TGTGCCAGCAGTCGGACTAGCGCCGCTGATACGCAGTATTTT
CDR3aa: CASSRTSAADTQYF

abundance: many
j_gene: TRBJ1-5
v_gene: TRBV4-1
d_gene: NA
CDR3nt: TGCGCCAGCAGCCAAGGGGGGTTTAGCAATCAGCCCCAGCATTTT
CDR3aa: CASSQGGFSNQPQHF

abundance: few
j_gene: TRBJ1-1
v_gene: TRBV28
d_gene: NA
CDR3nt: TGTGCCAGCAGTTTACATGAAGCTTTCTTT
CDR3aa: CASSLHEAFF

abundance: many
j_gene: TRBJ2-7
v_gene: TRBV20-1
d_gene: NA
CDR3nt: TGCAGTGCTAGAGAAAGCGGAGGGGCGAGCGAGCAGTACTTC
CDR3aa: CSARESGGASEQYF

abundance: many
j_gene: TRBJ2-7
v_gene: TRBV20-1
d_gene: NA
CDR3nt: TGCAGTGCCCAGAGGGGGGTCGGGATTTACGAGCAGTACTTC
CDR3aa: CSAQRGVGIYEQYF

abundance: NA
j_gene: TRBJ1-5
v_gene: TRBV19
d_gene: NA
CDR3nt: TGTGCCAGTAGTATCAGCCGGTCGGTTCAACAGCCCCAGCATTTT
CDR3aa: CASSISRSVQQPQHF

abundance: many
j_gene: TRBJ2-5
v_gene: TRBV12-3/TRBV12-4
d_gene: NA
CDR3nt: TGTGCCAGCAGTTTATTGGTGGGGGAGACCCAGTACTTC
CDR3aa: CASSLLVGETQYF

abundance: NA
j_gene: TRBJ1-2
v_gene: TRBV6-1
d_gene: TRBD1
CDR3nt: TGTGCCAGCAGGAGACAGGGGGCGGACTATGGCTACACCTTC
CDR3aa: CASRRQGADYGYTF

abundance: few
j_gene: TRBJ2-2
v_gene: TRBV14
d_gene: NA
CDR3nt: TGTGCCAGCAGCCAAGCACTACCGAACACCGGGGAGCTGTTTTTT
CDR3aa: CASSQALPNTGELFF

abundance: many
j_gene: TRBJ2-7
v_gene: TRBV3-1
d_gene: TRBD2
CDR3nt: TGTGCCAGCAGCCAAGCGGGAGGGGAGCAGTACTTC
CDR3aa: CASSQAGGEQYF

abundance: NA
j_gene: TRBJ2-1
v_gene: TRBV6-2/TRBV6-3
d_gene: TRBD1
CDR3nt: TGTGCCAGCAGAACTCCGGGACAGGGAAACAACTCCTACAATGAGCAGTTCTTC
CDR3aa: CASRTPGQGNNSYNEQFF

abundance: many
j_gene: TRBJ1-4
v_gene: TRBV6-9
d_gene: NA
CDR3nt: TGTGCCAGCAGTCCCCACCCGGGAGGGGGATGGACTAATGAAAAACTGTTTTTT
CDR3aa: CASSPHPGGGWTNEKLFF

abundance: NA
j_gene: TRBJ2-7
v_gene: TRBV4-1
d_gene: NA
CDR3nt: TGCGCCAGCAGCCGGGGGGACGGCCGCGAGCAGTACTTC
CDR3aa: CASSRGDGREQYF

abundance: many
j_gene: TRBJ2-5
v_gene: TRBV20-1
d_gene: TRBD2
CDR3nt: TGCAGTGCTAGAGTCTCGACTAGCAGGGAGACCCAGTACTTC
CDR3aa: CSARVSTSRETQYF

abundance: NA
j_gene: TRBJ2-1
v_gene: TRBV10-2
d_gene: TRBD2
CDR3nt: TGCGCCAGCTCACCCCTCGGGGGAACTAGCGGCGAGCAGTTCTTC
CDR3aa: CASSPLGGTSGEQFF

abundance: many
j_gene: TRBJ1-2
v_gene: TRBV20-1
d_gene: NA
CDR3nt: TGCAGTGCTAGAGATGGAAGGGTCTATGGCTACACCTTC
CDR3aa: CSARDGRVYGYTF

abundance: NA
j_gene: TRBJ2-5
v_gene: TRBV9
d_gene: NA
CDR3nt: TGTGCCAGCAGCAAGGGGACAACAAGCCCGAAAGAGACCCAGTACTTC
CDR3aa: CASSKGTTSPKETQYF

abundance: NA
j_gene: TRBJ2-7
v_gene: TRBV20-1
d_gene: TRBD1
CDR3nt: TGCAGTGCTAGTCGCGACAGGGGAGGCTCCTACGAGCAGTACTTC
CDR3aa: CSASRDRGGSYEQYF

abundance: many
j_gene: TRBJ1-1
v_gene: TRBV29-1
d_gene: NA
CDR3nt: TGCAGCGGCGCGGGGGGGCAGGGCGCTGAAGCTTTCTTT
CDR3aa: CSGAGGQGAEAFF

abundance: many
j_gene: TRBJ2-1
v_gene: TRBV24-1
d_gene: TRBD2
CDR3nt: TGTGCCACCAGTGACAGTGGCGGGAGGTATTACAATGAGCAGTTCTTC
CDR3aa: CATSDSGGRYYNEQFF

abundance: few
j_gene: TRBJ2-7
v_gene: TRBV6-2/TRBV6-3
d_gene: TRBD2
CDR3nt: TGTGCCAGCTCACCTCAGACCCCAACTAGCGGGAGCTCCTACGAGCAGTACTTC
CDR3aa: CASSPQTPTSGSSYEQYF

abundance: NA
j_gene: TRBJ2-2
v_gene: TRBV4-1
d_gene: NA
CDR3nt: TGCGCCAGCAGCCAAGAAGCTGCCGGACTGAACACCGGGGAGCTGTTTTTT
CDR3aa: CASSQEAAGLNTGELFF

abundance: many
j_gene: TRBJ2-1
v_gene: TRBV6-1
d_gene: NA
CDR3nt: TGTGCCAGCTATGGGGCAGCGGAGTACAATGAGCAGTTCTTC
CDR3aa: CASYGAAEYNEQFF

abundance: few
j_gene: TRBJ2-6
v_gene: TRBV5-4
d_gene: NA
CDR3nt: TGTGCCAGCAGAGGGCTCCCTGGGGCCAACGTCCTGACTTTC
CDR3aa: CASRGLPGANVLTF

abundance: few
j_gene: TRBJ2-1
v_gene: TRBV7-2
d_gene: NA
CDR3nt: TGTGCCAGTAGTATAGGATTTTCTCGGGGCGGTTGGAACAATGAGCAGTTCTTC
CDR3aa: CASSIGFSRGGWNNEQFF

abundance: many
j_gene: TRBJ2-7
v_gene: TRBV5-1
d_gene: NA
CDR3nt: TGCGCCAGCACCCCCCTCCCTAGGGACACCACCTACGAGCAGTACTTC
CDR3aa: CASTPLPRDTTYEQYF

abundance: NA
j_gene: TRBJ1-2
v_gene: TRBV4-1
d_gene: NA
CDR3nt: TGCGCCAGCAGCCAAGGCCCAGGGATCCTCTTTGGCTACACCTTC
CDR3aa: CASSQGPGILFGYTF

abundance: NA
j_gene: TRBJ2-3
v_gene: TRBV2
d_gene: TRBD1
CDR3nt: TGTGCCAGCAGGGACAGGGGGCGGCAAACAGATACGCAGTATTTT
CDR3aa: CASRDRGRQTDTQYF

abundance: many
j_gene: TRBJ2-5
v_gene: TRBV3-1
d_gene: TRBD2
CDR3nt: TGTGCCAGCAGCCAAGATCGACTAGCGGGTATACAAGAGACCCAGTACTTC
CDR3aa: CASSQDRLAGIQETQYF

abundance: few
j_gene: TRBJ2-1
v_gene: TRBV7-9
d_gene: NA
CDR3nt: TGTGCCAGCAGCTTGGGGTGGGACCGAGGATTAAACAATGAGCAGTTCTTC
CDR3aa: CASSLGWDRGLNNEQFF

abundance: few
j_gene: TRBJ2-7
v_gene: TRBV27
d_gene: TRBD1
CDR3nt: TGTGCCAGCATAAACAGGGGCTCCTACGAGCAGTACTTC
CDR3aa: CASINRGSYEQYF

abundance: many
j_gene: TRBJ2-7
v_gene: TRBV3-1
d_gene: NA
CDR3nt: TGTGCCAGCAGCCAAGCCGTGACGGGTTGGAGCTCCTACGAGCAGTACTTC
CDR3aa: CASSQAVTGWSSYEQYF

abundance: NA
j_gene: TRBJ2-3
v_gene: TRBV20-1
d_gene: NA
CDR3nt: TGCAGTGCTTGGGGACTTGTAACTCAGGATACGCAGTATTTT
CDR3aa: CSAWGLVTQDTQYF

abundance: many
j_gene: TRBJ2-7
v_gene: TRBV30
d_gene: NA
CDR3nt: TGTGCCTGGAGTGTGAGCATCTACGAGCAGTACTTC
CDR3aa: CAWSVSIYEQYF

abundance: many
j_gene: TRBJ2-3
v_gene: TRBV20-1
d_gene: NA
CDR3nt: TGCAGTTCCTCTAGGGGGAATGTAAAAACAGATACGCAGTATTTT
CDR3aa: CSSSRGNVKTDTQYF

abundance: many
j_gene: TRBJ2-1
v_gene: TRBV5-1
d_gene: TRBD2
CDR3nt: TGCGCCAGCACAGGACTAGCGGGTAATAATGAGCAGTTCTTC
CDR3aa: CASTGLAGNNEQFF

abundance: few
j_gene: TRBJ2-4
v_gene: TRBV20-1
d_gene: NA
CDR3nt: TGCAGTGCTAGAGGATCGGGGTACATTCAGTACTTC
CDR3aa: CSARGSGYIQYF